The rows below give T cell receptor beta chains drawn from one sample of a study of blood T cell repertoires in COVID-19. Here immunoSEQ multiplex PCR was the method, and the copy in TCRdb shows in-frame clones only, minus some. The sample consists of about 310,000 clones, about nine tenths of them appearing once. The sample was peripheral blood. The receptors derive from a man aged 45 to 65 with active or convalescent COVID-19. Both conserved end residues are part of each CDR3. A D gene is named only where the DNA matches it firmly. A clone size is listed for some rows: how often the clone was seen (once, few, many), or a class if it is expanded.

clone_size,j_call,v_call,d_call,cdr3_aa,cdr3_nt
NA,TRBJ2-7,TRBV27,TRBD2,CASSLSRREGLYEQYF,TGTGCCAGCAGTTTATCGCGGCGGGAGGGCCTCTACGAGCAGTACTTC
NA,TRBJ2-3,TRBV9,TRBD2,CASSPPERGPLTDTQYF,TGTGCCAGCAGCCCCCCCGAGCGGGGGCCCCTCACAGATACGCAGTATTTT
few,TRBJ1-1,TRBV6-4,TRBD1,CASSDEGAGGTEAFF,TGTGCCAGCAGTGATGAGGGGGCAGGGGGCACTGAAGCTTTCTTT
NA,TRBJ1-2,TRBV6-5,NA,CASSNIDGYGYTF,TGTGCCAGCAGCAACATAGACGGGTATGGCTACACCTTC
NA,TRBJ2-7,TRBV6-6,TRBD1,CASSYPTGLPFYEQYF,TGTGCCAGCAGTTACCCGACAGGGCTGCCCTTCTACGAGCAGTACTTC
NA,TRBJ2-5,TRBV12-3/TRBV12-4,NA,CASSSGQETQYF,TGTGCCAGCAGTTCAGGGCAAGAGACCCAGTACTTC
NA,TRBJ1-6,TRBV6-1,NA,CASSEGPAPDSPLHF,TGTGCCAGCAGTGAGGGGCCGGCGCCGGATTCACCCCTCCACTTT
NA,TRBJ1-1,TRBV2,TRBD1,CASRRQTGRNTEAFF,TGTGCCAGCAGGCGCCAGACAGGGAGGAACACTGAAGCTTTCTTT
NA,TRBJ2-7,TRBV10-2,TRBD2,CASSGTSGSYEQYF,TGCGCCAGCAGTGGGACTAGCGGGAGCTACGAGCAGTACTTC
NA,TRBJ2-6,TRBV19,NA,CASSNVQEVIGANVLTF,TGTGCCAGTAGTAACGTCCAGGAGGTAATTGGGGCCAACGTCCTGACTTTC
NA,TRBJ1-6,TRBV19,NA,CASRGSSYNSPLHF,TGTGCCAGTAGAGGGAGCTCCTATAATTCACCCCTCCACTTT
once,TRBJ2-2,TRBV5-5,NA,CASSLAVPGQSNTGELFF,TGTGCCAGCAGCTTGGCAGTTCCGGGACAATCGAACACCGGGGAGCTGTTTTTT
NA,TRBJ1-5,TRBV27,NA,CASSLSLGLQPQHF,TGTGCCAGCAGTTTATCGTTGGGCTTACAGCCCCAGCATTTT
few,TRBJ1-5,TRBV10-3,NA,CAISGGINQPQHF,TGTGCCATCAGTGGAGGGATAAATCAGCCCCAGCATTTT
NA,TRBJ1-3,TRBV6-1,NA,CASSDGGYGNTIYF,TGTGCCAGCAGTGACGGGGGTTATGGAAACACCATATATTTT
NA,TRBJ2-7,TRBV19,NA,CASTRQGSGEQYF,TGTGCCAGTACGAGGCAGGGGAGTGGCGAGCAGTACTTC
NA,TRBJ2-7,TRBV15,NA,CATSRDPSPGTYEQYF,TGTGCCACCAGCAGAGATCCCTCCCCAGGTACCTACGAGCAGTACTTC
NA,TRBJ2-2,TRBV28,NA,CASRTSLRGVTGELFF,TGTGCCAGCAGGACCTCACTTCGGGGAGTGACCGGGGAGCTGTTTTTT
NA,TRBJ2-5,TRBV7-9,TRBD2,CASSPRTSGQETQYF,TGTGCCAGCAGTCCCCGGACTAGCGGACAAGAGACCCAGTACTTC
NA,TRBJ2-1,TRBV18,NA,CASSPTKSSYNEQFF,TGTGCCAGCTCACCTACTAAGAGCTCCTACAATGAGCAGTTCTTC
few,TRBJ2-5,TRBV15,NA,CATSRVARETQYF,TGTGCCACCAGCAGAGTGGCCCGCGAGACCCAGTACTTC
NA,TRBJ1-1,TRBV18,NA,CASSPGGNTEAFF,TGTGCCAGCTCACCTGGAGGGAACACTGAAGCTTTCTTT
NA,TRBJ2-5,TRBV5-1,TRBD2,CASSLSGGARETQYF,TGCGCCAGCAGCTTAAGCGGGGGGGCAAGGGAGACCCAGTACTTC
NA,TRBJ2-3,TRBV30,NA,CAWSVRRAQYF,TGTGCCTGGAGTGTACGTCGGGCGCAGTATTTT
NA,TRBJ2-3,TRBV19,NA,CASSPGTGTGGVDTQYF,TGTGCCAGTAGTCCGGGGACCGGGACGGGCGGGGTGGATACGCAGTATTTT
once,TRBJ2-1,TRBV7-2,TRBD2,CASSLLAGGLYEQFF,TGTGCCAGCAGCCTACTAGCGGGGGGGCTGTATGAGCAGTTCTTC
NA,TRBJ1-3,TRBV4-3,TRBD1,CASSQDPRQGRSGNTIYF,TGCGCCAGCAGCCAAGATCCGAGACAGGGTCGGTCTGGAAACACCATATATTTT
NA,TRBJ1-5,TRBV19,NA,CASSIWAGGVQPQHF,TGTGCCAGTAGTATTTGGGCGGGGGGCGTTCAGCCCCAGCATTTT
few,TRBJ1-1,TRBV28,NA,CASSLGSSNTEAFF,TGTGCCAGCAGTTTAGGCTCTTCGAACACTGAAGCTTTCTTT
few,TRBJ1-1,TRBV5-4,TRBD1,CASSAGQATTEAFF,TGTGCCAGCAGCGCCGGACAGGCGACCACTGAAGCTTTCTTT
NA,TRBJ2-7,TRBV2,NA,CASSRRTTAFEYF,TGTGCCAGCAGTCGGAGGACTACGGCTTTTGAGTACTTC
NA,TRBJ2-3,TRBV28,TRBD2,CASSPYTSDYTDTQYF,TGTGCCAGCAGTCCATATACTAGCGACTACACAGATACGCAGTATTTT
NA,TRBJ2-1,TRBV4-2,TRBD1,CASSQGQGASEQFF,TGTGCCAGCAGCCAAGGACAGGGGGCGAGTGAGCAGTTCTTC
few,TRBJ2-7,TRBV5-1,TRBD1,CASSRTGSGEQYF,TGCGCCAGCAGCCGGACAGGGTCGGGAGAGCAGTACTTC
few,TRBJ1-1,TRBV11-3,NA,CASSLGQGHEAFF,TGTGCCAGCAGCTTAGGTCAGGGGCATGAAGCTTTCTTT
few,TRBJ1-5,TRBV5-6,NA,CASSLWPRLHGNQPQHF,TGTGCCAGCAGCTTGTGGCCCAGACTCCACGGGAATCAGCCCCAGCATTTT
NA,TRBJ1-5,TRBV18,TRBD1,CASSLGRDRINQPQHF,TGTGCCAGCTCATTGGGCCGGGACAGGATTAATCAGCCCCAGCATTTT
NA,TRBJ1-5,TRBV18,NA,CASSPYSKGVQPQHF,TGTGCCAGCTCACCCTATAGTAAGGGGGTCCAGCCCCAGCATTTT
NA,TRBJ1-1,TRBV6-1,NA,CASSEMTGYTEAFF,TGTGCCAGCAGTGAAATGACAGGTTACACTGAAGCTTTCTTT
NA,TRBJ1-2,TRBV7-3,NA,CASSPDSYNYGYTF,TGTGCCAGCAGCCCGGACAGCTATAACTATGGCTACACCTTC
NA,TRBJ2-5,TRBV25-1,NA,CASSDNRVGGETQYF,TGTGCCAGCAGTGACAACAGGGTCGGTGGAGAGACCCAGTACTTC